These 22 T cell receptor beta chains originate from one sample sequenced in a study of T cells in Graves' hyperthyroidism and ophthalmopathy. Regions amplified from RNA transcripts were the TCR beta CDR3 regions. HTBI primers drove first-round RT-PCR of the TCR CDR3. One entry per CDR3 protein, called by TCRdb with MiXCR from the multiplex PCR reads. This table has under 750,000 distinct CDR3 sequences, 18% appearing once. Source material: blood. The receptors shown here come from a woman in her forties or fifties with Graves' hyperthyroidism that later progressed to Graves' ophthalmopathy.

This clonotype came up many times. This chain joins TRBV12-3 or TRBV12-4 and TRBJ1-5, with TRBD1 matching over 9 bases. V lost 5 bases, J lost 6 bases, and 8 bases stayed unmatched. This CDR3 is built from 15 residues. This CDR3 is CASSPGQGSGQPQHF. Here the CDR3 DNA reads TGTGCCAGCAGTCCGGGACAGGGATCAGGTCAGCCCCAGCATTTT.

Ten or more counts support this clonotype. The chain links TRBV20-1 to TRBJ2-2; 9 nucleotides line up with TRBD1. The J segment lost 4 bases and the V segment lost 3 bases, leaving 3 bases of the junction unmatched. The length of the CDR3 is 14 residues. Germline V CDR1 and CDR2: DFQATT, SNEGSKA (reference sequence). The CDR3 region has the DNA TGCAGTGCTAGGCGGGACAGGGCCACCGGGGAGCTGTTTTTT. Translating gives CSARRDRATGELFF.

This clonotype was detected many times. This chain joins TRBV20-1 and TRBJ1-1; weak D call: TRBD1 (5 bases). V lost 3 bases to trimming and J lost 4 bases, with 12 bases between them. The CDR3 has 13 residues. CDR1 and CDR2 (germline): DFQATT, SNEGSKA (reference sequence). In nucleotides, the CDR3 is TGCAGTGCTAGCCCTACAGGACCCACTGAAGCTTTCTTT. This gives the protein CSASPTGPTEAFF.

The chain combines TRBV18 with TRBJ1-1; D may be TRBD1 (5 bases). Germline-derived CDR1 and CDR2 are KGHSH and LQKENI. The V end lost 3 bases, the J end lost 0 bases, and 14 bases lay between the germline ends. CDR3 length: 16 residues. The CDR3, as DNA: TGTGCCAGCTCACCGGGGGACCGCGTTTTGAACACTGAAGCTTTCTTT. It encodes CASSPGDRVLNTEAFF.

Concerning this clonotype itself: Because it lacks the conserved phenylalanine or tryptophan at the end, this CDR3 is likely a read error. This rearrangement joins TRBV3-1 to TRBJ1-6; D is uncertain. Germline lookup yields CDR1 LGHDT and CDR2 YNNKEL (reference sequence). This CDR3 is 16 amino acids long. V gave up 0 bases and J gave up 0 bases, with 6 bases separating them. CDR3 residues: CASSQDASSYNSPLHS. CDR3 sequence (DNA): TGTGCCAGCAGCCAAGATGCGAGCTCCTATAATTCACCCCTCCACTCT.

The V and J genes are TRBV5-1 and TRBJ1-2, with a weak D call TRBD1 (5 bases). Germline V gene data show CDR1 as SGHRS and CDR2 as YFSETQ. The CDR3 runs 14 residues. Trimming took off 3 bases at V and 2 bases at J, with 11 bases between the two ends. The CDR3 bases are TGCGCCAGCAGCTCGGACATCCCGAACTATGGCTACACCTTC. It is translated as CASSSDIPNYGYTF.

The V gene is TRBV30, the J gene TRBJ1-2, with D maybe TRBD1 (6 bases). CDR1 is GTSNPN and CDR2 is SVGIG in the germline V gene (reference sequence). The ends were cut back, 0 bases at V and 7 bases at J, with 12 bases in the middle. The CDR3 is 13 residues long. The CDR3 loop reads CAWSVGGGPGYTF. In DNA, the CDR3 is TGTGCCTGGAGTGTGGGGGGGGGCCCTGGCTACACCTTC.

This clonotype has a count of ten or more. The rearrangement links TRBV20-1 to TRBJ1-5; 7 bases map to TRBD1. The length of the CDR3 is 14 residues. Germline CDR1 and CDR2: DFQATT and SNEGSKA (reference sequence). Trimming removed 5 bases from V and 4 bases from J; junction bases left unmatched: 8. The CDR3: CSAHRGVGNQPQHF. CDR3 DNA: TGCAGTGCTCACAGGGGAGTGGGTAATCAGCCCCAGCATTTT.

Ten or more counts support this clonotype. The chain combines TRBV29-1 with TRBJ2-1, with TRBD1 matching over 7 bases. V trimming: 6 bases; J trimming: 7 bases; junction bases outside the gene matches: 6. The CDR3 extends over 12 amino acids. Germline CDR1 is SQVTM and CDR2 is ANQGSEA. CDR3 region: CSVPLRGNEQFF. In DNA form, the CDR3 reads TGCAGCGTGCCGCTCAGGGGGAATGAGCAGTTCTTC.

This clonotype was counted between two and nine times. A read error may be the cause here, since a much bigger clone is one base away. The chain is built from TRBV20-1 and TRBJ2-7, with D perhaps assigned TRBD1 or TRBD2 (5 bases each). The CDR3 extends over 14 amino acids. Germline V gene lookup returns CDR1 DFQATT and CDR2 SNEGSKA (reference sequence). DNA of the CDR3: TGCAGTACTAGTTGGCAGGGCGCCACCTACGAGCAGTACTTC. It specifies CSTSWQGATYEQYF.

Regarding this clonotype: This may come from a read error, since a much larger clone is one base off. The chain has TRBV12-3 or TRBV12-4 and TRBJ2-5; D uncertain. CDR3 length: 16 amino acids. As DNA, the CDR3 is TGTGCCAACAGTTTATTTCTGGGTTCGGAACAAGAGACCCAGTACTTC. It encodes CANSLFLGSEQETQYF.

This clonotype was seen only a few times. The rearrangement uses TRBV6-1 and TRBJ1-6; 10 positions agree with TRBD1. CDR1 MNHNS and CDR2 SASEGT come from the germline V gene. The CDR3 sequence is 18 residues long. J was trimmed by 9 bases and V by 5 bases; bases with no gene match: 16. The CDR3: CASSYSGTGAARGSPLHF. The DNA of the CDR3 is TGTGCCAGCAGTTATTCCGGGACAGGGGCTGCTCGGGGTTCACCCCTCCACTTT.

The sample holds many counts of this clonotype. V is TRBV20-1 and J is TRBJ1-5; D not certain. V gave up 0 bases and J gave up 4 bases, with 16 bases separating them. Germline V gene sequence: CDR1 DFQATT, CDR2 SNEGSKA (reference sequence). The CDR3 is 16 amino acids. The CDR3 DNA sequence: TGCAGTGCTAGAGATGGCAGCCCCTACCCTAATCAGCCCCAGCATTTT. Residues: CSARDGSPYPNQPQHF.

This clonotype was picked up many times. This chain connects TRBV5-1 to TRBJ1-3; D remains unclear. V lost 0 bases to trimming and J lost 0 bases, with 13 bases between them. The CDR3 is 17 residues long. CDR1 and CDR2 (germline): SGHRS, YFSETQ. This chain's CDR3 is CASSLAGMDFSGNTIYF. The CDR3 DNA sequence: TGCGCCAGCAGCTTGGCCGGTATGGACTTCTCTGGAAACACCATATATTTT.

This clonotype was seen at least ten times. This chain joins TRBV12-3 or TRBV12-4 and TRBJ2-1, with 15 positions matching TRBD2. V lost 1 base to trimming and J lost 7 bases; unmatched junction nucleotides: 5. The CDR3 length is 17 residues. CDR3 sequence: CASSLDIGTSGGNEQFF. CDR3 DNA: TGTGCCAGCAGTTTAGACATCGGGACTAGCGGGGGGAATGAGCAGTTCTTC.

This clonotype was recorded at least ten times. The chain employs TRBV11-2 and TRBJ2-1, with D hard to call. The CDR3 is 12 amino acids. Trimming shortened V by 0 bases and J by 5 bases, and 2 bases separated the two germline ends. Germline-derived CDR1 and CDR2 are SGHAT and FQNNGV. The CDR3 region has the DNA TGTGCCAGCAGCTTAGATAACAATGAGCAGTTCTTC. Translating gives CASSLDNNEQFF.

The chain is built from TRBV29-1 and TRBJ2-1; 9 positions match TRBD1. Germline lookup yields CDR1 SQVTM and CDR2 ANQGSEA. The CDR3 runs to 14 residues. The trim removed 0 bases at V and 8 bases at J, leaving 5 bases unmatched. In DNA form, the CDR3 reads TGCAGCGTTGAAGATTACAGGGGGCTCGATGAGCAGTTCTTC. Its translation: CSVEDYRGLDEQFF.

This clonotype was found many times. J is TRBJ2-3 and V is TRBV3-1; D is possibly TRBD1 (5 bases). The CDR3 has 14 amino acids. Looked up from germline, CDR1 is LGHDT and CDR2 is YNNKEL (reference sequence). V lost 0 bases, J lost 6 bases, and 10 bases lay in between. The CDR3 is CASSQDYGADTQYF. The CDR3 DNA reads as TGTGCCAGCAGCCAAGATTATGGGGCGGATACGCAGTATTTT.

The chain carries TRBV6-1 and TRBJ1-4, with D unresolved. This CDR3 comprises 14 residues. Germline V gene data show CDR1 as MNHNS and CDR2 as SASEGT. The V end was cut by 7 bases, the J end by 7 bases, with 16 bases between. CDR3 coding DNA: TGTGCCAGCACCCTAGGAAAGGGTGGTGAAAAACTGTTTTTT. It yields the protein CASTLGKGGEKLFF.

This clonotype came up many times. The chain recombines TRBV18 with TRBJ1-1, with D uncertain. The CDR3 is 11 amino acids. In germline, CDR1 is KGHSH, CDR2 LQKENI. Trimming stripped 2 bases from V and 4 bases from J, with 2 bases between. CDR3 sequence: CASSPVTEAFF. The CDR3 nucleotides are TGTGCCAGCTCACCAGTCACTGAAGCTTTCTTT.

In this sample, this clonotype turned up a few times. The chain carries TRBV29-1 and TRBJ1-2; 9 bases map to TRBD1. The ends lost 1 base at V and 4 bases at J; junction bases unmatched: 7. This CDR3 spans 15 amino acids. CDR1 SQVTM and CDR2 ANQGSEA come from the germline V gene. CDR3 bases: TGCAGCGTTGAAGGTAACAGGGGGCACGGCTATGGCTACACCTTC. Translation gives CSVEGNRGHGYGYTF.

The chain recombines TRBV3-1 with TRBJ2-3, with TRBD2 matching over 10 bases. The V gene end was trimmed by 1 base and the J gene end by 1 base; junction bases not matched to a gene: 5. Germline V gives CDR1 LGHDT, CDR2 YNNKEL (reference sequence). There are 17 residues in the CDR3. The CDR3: CASSQALAGARTDTQYF. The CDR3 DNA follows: TGTGCCAGCAGCCAAGCTCTAGCGGGGGCCCGCACAGATACGCAGTATTTT.